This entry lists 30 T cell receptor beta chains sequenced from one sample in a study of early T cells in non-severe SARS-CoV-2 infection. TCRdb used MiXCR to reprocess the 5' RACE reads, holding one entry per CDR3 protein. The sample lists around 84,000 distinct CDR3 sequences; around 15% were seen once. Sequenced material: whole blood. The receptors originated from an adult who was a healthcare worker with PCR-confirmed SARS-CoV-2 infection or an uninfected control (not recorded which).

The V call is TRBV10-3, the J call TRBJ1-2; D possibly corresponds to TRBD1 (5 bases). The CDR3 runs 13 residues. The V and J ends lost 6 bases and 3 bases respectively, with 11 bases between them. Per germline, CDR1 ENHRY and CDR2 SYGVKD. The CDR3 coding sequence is TGTGCCATCAGCCGGGACGGGGACTATGGCTACACCTTC. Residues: CAISRDGDYGYTF.

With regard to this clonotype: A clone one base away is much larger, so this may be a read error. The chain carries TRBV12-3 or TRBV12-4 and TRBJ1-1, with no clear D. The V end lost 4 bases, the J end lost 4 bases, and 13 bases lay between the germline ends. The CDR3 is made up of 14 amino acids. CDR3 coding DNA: TGTGCCAGCAGTTATAAATGGGGTATCACTGAAGCTTTCTTT. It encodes CASSYKWGITEAFF.

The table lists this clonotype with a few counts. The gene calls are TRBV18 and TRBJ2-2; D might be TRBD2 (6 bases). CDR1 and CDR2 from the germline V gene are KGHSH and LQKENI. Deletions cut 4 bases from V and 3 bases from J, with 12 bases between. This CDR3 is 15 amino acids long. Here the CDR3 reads CASSRGSGYTGELFF. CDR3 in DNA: TGTGCCAGCTCACGGGGTAGCGGATACACCGGGGAGCTGTTTTTT.

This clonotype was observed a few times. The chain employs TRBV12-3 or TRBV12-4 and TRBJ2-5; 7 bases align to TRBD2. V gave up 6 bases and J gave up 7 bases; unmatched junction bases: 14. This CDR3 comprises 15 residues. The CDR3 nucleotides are TGTGCCAGCAGCCTTAGCGGGTCGTCTGCAGGGACCCAGTACTTC. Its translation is CASSLSGSSAGTQYF.

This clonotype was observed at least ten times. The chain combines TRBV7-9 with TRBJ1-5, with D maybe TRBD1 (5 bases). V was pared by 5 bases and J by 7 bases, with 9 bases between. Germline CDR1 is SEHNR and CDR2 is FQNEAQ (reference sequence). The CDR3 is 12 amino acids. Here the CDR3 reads CASSLRGQPQHF. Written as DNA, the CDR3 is TGTGCCAGCAGCCTCCGGGGGCAGCCCCAGCATTTT.

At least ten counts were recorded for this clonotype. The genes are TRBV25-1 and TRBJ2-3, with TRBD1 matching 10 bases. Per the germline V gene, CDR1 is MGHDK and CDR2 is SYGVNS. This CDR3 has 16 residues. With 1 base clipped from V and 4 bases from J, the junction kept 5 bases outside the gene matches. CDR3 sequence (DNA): TGTGCCAGCAGTGAATGGGGGACAGGGGTCGCAGATACGCAGTATTTT. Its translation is CASSEWGTGVADTQYF. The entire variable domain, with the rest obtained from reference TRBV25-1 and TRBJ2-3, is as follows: EADIYQTPRYLVIGTGKKITLECSQTMGHDKMYWYQQDPGMELHLIHYSYGVNSTEKGDLSSESTVSRIRTEHFPLTLESARPSHTSQYLCASSEWGTGVADTQYFGPGTRLTVL.

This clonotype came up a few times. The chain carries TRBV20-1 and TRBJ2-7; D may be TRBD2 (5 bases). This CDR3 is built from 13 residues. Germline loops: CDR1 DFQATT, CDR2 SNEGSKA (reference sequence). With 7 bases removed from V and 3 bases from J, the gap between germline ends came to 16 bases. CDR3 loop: CSVLGKGVYEQYF. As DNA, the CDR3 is TGCAGTGTGCTCGGGAAGGGAGTCTACGAGCAGTACTTC.

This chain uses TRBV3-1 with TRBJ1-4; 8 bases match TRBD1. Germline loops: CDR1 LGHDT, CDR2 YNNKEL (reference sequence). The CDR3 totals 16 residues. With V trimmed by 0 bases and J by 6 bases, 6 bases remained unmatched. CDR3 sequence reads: CASSQDWTGSYEKLFF. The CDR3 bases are TGTGCCAGCAGCCAAGATTGGACAGGGTCTTATGAAAAACTGTTTTTT.

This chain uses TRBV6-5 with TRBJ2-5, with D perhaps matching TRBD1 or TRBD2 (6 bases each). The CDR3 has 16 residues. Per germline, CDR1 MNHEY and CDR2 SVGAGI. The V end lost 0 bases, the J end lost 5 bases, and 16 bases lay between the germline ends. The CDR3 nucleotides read TGTGCCAGCAGTTACTCGATGTTAGGGGGGCGTGAGACCCAGTACTTC. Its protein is CASSYSMLGGRETQYF.

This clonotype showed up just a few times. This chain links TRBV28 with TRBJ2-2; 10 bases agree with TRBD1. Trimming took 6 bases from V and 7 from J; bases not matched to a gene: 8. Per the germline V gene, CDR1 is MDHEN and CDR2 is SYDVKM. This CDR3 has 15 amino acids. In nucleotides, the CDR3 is TGTGCCAGCAGCCAGACAGGGGGCGCCGTCGGGGAGCTGTTTTTT. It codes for CASSQTGGAVGELFF.

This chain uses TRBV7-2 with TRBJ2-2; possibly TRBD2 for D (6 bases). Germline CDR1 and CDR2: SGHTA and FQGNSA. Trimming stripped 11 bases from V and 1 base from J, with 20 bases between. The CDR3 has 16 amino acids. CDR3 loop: CAHPGVAERNTGELFF. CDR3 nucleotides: TGTGCCCATCCGGGGGTCGCCGAGAGGAACACCGGGGAGCTGTTTTTT. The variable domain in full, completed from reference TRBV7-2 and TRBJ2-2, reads GAGVSQSPSNKVTEKGKDVELRCDPISGHTALYWYRQSLGQGLEFLIYFQGNSAPDKSGLPSDRFSAERTGGSVSTLTIQRTQQEDSAVYLCAHPGVAERNTGELFFGEGSRLTVL.

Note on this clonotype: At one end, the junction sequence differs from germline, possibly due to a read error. The CDR3 loop is CVSSLDQLDEGYEQYF. The CDR3 DNA follows: TGCGTCAGCAGCTTGGATCAGCTCGACGAGGGCTACGAGCAGTACTTC. The V call is TRBV5-1, the J call TRBJ2-7; D might be TRBD2 (5 bases). The length of the CDR3 is 16 residues. Per germline, CDR1 SGHRS and CDR2 YFSETQ. The variable domain in full, completed from reference TRBV5-1 and TRBJ2-7, reads KAGVTQTPRYLIKTRGQQVTLSCSPISGHRSVSWYQQTPGQGLQFLFEYFSETQRNKGNFPGRFSGRQFSNSRSEMNVSTLELGDSALYLCVSSLDQLDEGYEQYFGPGTRLTVT.

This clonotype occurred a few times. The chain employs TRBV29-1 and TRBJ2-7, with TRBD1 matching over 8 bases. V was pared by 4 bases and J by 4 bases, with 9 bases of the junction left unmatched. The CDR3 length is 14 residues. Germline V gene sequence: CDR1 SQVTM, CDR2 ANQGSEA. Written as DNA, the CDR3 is TGCAGCGTTGGGGACGACAGGGGAGGTTACGAGCAGTACTTC. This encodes CSVGDDRGGYEQYF.

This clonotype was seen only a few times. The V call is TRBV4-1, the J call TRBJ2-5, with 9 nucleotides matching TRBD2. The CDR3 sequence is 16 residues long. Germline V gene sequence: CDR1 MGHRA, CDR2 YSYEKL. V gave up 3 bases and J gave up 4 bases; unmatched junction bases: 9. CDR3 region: CASSQTAREGSETQYF. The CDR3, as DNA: TGCGCCAGCAGCCAGACAGCGCGGGAGGGTTCAGAGACCCAGTACTTC.

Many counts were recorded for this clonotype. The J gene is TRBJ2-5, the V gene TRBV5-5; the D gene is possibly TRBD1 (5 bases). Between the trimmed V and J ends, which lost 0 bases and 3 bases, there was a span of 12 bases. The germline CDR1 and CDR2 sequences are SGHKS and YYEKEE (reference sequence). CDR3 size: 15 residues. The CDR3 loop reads CASSLGGQGKETQYF. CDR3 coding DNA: TGTGCCAGCAGCTTGGGAGGTCAGGGTAAAGAGACCCAGTACTTC.

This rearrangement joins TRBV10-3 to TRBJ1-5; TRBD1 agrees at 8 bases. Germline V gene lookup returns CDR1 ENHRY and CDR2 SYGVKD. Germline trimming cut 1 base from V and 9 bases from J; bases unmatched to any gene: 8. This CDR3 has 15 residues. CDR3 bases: TGTGCCATCAGTGAGTTACCGGGACAGGAAGCGCCCCAGCATTTT. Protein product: CAISELPGQEAPQHF.

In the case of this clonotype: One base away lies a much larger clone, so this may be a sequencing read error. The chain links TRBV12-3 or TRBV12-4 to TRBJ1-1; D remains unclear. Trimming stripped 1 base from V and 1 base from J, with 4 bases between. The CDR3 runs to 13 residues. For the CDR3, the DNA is TGTGCCAGCAGTTTAGGGGAGAACACTGAAGCTTTCTTT. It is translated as CASSLGENTEAFF.

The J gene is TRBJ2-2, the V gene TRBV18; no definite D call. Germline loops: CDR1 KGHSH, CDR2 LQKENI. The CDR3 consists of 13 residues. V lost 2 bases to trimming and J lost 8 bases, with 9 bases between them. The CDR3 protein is CASSPFDSGELFF. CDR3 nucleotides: TGTGCCAGCTCACCATTTGACTCTGGGGAGCTGTTTTTT. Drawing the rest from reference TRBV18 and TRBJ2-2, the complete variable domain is NAGVMQNPRHLVRRRGQEARLRCSPMKGHSHVYWYRQLPEEGLKFMVYLQKENIIDESGMPKERFSAEFPKEGPSILRIQQVVRGDSAAYFCASSPFDSGELFFGEGSRLTVL.

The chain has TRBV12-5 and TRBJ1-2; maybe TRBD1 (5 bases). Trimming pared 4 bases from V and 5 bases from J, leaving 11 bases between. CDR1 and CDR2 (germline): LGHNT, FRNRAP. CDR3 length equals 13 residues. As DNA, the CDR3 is TGTGCTAGTGGTTCCACCGAGGGGTATGGCTACACCTTC. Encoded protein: CASGSTEGYGYTF.

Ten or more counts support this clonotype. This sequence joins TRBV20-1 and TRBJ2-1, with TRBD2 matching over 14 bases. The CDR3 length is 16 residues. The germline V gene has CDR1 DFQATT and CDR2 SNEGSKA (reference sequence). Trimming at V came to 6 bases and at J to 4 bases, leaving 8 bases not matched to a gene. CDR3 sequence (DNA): TGCAGTGCCGTGGGACTAGCGGGAGATTCTTACAATGAGCAGTTCTTC. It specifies CSAVGLAGDSYNEQFF.

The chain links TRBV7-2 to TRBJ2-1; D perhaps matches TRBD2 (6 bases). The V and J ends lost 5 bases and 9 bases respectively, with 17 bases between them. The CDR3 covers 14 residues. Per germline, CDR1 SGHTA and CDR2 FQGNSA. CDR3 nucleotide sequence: TGTGCCAGCAGCCCAACCCCTCGCGGGACTGAGCAGTTCTTC. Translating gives CASSPTPRGTEQFF.

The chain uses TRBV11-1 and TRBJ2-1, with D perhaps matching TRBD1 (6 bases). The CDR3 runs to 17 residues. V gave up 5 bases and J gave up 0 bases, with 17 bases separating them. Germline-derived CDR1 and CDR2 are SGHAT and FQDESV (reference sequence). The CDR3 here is CASSHGTTKSSYNEQFF. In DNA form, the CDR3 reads TGTGCCAGCAGCCATGGGACAACAAAGAGCTCCTACAATGAGCAGTTCTTC.

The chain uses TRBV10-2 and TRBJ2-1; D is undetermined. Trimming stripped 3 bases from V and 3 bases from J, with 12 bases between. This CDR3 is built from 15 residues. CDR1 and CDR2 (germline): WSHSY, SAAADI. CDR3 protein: CASSEKLGSYNEQFF. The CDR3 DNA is TGCGCCAGCAGTGAAAAGTTGGGCAGCTACAATGAGCAGTTCTTC.

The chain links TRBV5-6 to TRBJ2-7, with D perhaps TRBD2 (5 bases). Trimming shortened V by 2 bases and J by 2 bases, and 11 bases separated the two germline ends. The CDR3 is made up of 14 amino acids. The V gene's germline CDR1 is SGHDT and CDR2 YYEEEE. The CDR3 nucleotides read TGTGCCAGCAGCTTAAGGAGGAGAACCTACGAGCAGTACTTC. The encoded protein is CASSLRRRTYEQYF. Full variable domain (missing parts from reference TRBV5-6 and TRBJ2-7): DAGVTQSPTHLIKTRGQQVTLRCSPKSGHDTVSWYQQALGQGPQFIFQYYEEEERQRGNFPDRFSGHQFPNYSSELNVNALLLGDSALYLCASSLRRRTYEQYFGPGTRLTVT.

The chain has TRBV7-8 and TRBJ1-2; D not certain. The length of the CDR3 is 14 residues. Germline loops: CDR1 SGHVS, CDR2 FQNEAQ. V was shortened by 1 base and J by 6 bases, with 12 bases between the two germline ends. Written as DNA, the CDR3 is TGTGCCAGCAGCTTAGAGCGGTCGATGGATGGCTACACCTTC. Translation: CASSLERSMDGYTF.

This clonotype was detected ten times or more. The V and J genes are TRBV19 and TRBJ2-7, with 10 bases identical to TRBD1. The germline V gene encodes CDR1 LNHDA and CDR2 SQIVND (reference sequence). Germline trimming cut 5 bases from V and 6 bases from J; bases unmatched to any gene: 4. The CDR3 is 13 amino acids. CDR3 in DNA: TGTGCCAGTAGTTCGGACAGGGGGGCCGAGCAGTACTTC. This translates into CASSSDRGAEQYF. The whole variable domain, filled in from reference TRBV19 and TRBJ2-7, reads DGGITQSPKYLFRKEGQNVTLSCEQNLNHDAMYWYRQDPGQGLRLIYYSQIVNDFQKGDIAEGYSVSREKKESFPLTVTSAQKNPTAFYLCASSSDRGAEQYFGPGTRLTVT.

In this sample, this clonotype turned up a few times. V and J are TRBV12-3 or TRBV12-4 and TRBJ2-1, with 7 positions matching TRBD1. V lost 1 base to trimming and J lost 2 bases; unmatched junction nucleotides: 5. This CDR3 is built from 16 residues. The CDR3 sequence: CASSLGGTVTYNEQFF. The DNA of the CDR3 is TGTGCCAGCAGTTTAGGTGGGACAGTGACCTACAATGAGCAGTTCTTC.

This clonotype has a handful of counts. The CDR3 loop is CASSYPEADYEQYF. CDR3 coding DNA: TGTGCCAGCAGTTACCCGGAGGCGGACTACGAGCAGTACTTC. The chain carries TRBV12-3 or TRBV12-4 and TRBJ2-7, with D perhaps TRBD2 (5 bases). V was clipped by 4 bases and J by 3 bases, with 13 bases between them. The CDR3 length is 14 residues.

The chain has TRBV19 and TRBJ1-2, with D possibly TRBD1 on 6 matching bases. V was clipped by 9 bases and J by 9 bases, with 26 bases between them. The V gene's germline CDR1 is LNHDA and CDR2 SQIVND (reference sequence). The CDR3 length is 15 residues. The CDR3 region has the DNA TGTGCCAGCGCCGCTCGGAGCAGGGGAAGACCCCGCTACACCTTC. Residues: CASAARSRGRPRYTF.

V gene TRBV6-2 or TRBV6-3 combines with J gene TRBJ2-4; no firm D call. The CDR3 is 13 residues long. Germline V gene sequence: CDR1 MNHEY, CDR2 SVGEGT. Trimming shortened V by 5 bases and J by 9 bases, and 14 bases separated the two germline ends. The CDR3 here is CASSQRRTGIQYF. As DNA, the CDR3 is TGTGCCAGCAGTCAACGACGGACGGGCATTCAGTACTTC.